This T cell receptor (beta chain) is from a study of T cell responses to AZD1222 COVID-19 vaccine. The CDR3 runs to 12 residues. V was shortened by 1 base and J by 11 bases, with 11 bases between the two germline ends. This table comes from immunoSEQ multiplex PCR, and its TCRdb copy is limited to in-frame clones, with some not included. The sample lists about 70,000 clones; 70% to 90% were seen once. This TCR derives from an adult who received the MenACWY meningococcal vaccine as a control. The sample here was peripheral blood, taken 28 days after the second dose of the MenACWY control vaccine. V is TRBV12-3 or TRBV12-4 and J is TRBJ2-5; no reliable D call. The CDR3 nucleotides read TGTGCCAGCAGTTTAGTCGGTTTTGAGCAGTACTTC. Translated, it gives CASSLVGFEQYF.